The clone carrying this T cell receptor beta chain has a handful of counts. TCRdb called the RT-PCR reads again in MiXCR, with one record for every CDR3 protein. The table shows about 680,000 distinct CDR3 sequences, with 12% to 15% occurring only once. The sequencing sample was made of memory CD4+ T cells from blood. This receptor was taken from a female donor in good health, serving as a healthy control.

The CDR3 region has the DNA TGTGCCAGCAGCTCCCCAGCGGGAGCAACCACAGATACGCAGTATTTT. Amino acid sequence: CASSSPAGATTDTQYF. The chain employs TRBV7-2 and TRBJ2-3; TRBD2 agrees at 8 bases. Trimming cost V 4 bases and J 2 bases; bases outside gene matches: 8. Germline assignment: CDR1 SGHTA and CDR2 FQGNSA. The CDR3 covers 16 residues.